The 3 T cell receptor beta chains given below trace back to one sample, sequenced in a study of T cells in Graves' hyperthyroidism and ophthalmopathy. Amplification of TCR beta CDR3 regions was performed using RNA transcripts as template. Initially, a first-round RT-PCR of the TCR CDR3 employed the HTBI primer set. MiXCR was run by TCRdb on the multiplex PCR reads, yielding one entry per CDR3 protein. The sample has about 710,000 distinct CDR3 sequences; less than 20% are singletons. The sequenced sample was blood. The receptors stem from a man younger than 30 with Graves' hyperthyroidism.

The V and J genes are TRBV3-1 and TRBJ2-7; 7 bases map to TRBD2. The germline V gene has CDR1 LGHDT and CDR2 YNNKEL (reference sequence). V shed 0 bases, J shed 2 bases, and the junction held 16 bases outside the gene matches. The CDR3 has 19 amino acids. Written as DNA, the CDR3 is TGTGCCAGCAGCCAAGATAAGCCCCTCGGCCTAGCGGACCCCTACGAGCAGTACTTC. Translating it yields CASSQDKPLGLADPYEQYF.

The sample holds many counts of this clonotype. This sequence joins TRBV15 and TRBJ1-5; D call uncertain. Trimming cost V 3 bases and J 5 bases, with 5 bases left between them. In germline, CDR1 is LNHNV, CDR2 YYDKDF (reference sequence). CDR3 length: 12 residues. CDR3 loop: CATSSPDQPQHF. As DNA, the CDR3 is TGTGCCACCAGCAGTCCCGATCAGCCCCAGCATTTT.

This clonotype was recorded many times. V gene TRBV12-3 or TRBV12-4 combines with J gene TRBJ1-2, with a possible D match to TRBD1 (5 bases). The CDR3 is 14 amino acids. V lost 6 bases to trimming and J lost 4 bases, with 15 bases between them. The CDR3: CASSLDTGAYGYTF. CDR3 in DNA: TGTGCCAGCAGCCTCGATACAGGAGCCTATGGCTACACCTTC.